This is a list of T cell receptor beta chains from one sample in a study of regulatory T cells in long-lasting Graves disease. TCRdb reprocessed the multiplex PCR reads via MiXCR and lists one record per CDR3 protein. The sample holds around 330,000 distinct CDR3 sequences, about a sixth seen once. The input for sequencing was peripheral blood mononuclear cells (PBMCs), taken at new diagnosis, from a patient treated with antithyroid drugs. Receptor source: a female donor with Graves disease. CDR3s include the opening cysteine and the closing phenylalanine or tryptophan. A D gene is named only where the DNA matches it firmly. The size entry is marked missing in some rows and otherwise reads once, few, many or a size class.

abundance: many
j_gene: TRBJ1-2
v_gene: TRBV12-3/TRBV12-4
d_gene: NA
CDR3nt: TGTGCCAGCTCCCGGGTGGACAATCCAAATCTCTATGGCTACACCTTC
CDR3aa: CASSRVDNPNLYGYTF

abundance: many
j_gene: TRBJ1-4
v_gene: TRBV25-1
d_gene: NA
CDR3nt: TGTGCCAGCAGTGAATCTGGGACAAGCCCCGAACGATTT
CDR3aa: CASSESGTSPERF

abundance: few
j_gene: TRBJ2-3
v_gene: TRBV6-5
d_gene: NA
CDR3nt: TGTGCCAGCAGTTACTCGAAGGGAACGCAGTATTTT
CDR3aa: CASSYSKGTQYF

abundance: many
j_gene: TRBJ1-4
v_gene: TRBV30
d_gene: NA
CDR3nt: TGTGCCTGGAAAGTCGGCAGGGGAAATGAAAAACTGTTTTTT
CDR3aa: CAWKVGRGNEKLFF

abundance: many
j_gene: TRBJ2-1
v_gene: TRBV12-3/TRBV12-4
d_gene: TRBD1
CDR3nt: TGTGCCAGCAGTTTCTTAACAGGGGACAATGAGCAGTTCTTC
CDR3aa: CASSFLTGDNEQFF

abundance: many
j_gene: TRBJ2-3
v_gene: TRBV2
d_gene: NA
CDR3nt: TGTGCCAGCAGTGAATGGCGGGTCAGCACAGATACGCAGTATTTT
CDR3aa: CASSEWRVSTDTQYF

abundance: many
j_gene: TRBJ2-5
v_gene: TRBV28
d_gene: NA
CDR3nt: TGTGCCAGCAGTTTGAGGATCGAGGCCCAGTACTTC
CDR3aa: CASSLRIEAQYF

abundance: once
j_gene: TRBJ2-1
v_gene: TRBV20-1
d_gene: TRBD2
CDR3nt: TGCAGTGCTAGATTGTTACTAGCGGGAGCCGATGAGCAGTTCTTC
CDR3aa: CSARLLLAGADEQFF

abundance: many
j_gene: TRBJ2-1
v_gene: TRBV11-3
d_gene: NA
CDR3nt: TGTGCCAGCAGTCAGGCCCGTAATGAGCAGTTCTTC
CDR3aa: CASSQARNEQFF

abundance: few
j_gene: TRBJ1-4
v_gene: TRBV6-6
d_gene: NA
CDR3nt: TGTGCCAGCAGTTACTCGCAACTGTTTTTT
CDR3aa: CASSYSQLFF

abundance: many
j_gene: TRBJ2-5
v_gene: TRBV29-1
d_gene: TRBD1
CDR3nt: TGCAGCGTTCGGACAGGGGTTTTGCAAGAGACCCAGTACTTC
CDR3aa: CSVRTGVLQETQYF

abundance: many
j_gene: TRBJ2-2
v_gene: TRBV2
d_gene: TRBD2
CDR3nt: TGTGCCAGCTATACAGGACTAGCTGGGACCGGGGAGCTGTTTTTT
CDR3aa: CASYTGLAGTGELFF

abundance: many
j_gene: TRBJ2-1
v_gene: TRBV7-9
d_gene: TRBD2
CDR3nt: TGTGCCAGCAGCGCCCTAGGGGGACTAGCCTCCAATGAGCAGTTCTTC
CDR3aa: CASSALGGLASNEQFF

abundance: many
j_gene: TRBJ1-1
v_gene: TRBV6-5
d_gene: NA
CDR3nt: TGTGCCAGCAGTTACCCTGAGACGCCCAGTCCCGGCGAAGCTTTCTTT
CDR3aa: CASSYPETPSPGEAFF

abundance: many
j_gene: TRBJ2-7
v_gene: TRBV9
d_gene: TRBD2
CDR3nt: TGTGCCAGCAGCGTCGGGACTAGCGGCTCCTACGAGCAGTACTTC
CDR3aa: CASSVGTSGSYEQYF

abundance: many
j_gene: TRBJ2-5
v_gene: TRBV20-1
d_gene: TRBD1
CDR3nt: TGCAGTGCTAGGGGGACAGGGATAGGAGAGACCCAGTACTTC
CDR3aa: CSARGTGIGETQYF

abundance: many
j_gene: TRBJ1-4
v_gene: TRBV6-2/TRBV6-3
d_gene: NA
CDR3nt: TGTGCCAGCAGTCTAACACGTGAAAAACTGTTTTTT
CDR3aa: CASSLTREKLFF

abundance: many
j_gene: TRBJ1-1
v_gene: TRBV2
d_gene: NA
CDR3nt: TGTGCCAGCAGCTTCCAGTATTCGGGCGCTGAAGCTTTCTTT
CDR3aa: CASSFQYSGAEAFF

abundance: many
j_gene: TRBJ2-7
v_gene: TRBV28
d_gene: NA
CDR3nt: TGTGCCAGCAGTTTGCCCCGGGTTAACATTGAGGAACACGAGCAGTACTTC
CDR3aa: CASSLPRVNIEEHEQYF

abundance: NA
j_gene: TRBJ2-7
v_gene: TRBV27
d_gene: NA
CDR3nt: TGTGCCAGCAGTCAGGGAGAACCCTACTACGAGCAGTACTTC
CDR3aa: CASSQGEPYYEQYF

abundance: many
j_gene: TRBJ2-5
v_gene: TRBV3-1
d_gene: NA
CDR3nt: TGTGCCAGCAGCCAAGATCGCCGGGTGACCCAGTACTTC
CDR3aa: CASSQDRRVTQYF

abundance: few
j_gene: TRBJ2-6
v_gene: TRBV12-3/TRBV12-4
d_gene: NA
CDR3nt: TGTGCCAGCAGTCCGGGAGCCAACGTCCTGACTTTC
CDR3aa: CASSPGANVLTF

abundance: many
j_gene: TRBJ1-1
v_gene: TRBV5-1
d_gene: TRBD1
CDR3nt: TGCGCCAGCAGCTTGGCCGGGACAGAGAACACTGAAGCTTTCTTT
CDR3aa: CASSLAGTENTEAFF

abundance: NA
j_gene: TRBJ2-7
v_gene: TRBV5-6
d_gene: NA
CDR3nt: TGTGCCAGCAGCTTGCCAGCTACCTACGAGCAGTACTTC
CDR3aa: CASSLPATYEQYF

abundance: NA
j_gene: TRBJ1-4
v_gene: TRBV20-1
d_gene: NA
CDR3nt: TGCAGTGCTACCCCATGGGGGGCCCTTAATGAAAAACTGTTTTTT
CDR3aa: CSATPWGALNEKLFF

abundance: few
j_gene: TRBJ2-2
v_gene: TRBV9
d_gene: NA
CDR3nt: TGTGCCAGCAGCATATCCGGGACGGGGAACACCGGGGAGCTGTTTTTT
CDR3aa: CASSISGTGNTGELFF

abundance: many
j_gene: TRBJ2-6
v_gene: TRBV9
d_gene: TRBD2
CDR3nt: TGTGCCAGCAGCTCAAGGACTAGCGGGGGCTCTATCTCTGGGGCCAACGTCCTGACTTTC
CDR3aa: CASSSRTSGGSISGANVLTF

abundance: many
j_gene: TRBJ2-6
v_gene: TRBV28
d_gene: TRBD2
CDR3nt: TGTGTGGTAGCGGGGCAACCTTCTGGGGCCAACGTCCTGACTTTC
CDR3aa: CVVAGQPSGANVLTF

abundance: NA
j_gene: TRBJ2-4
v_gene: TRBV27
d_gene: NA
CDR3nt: TGTGCCAGCAGTCACGTAGGGCCACTAGCCAAAAACATTCAGTACTTC
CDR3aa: CASSHVGPLAKNIQYF

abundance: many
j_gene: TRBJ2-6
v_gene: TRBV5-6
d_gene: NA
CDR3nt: TGTGCCAGCAGCTTGTGGCGTTCAGGGGCCAACGTCCTGACTTTC
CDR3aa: CASSLWRSGANVLTF

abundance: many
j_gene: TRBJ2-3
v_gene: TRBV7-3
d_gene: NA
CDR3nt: TGTGCCAGCAGCTACGGGACATCCTTCGGCACAGATACGCAGTATTTT
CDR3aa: CASSYGTSFGTDTQYF

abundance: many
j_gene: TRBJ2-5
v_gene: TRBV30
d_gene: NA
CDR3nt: TGTGCCTGGAGGGCCCTGGCACGGTGGGAGACCCAGTACTTC
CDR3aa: CAWRALARWETQYF

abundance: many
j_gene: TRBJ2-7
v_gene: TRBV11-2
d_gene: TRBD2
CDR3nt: TGTGCCAGCAGGAGCGGGATTTACGAGCAGTACTTC
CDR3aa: CASRSGIYEQYF

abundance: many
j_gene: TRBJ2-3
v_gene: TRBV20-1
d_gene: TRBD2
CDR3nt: TGCAGTGCTAAAGGTAGCGGGAGCACAGATACGCAGTATTTT
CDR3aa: CSAKGSGSTDTQYF

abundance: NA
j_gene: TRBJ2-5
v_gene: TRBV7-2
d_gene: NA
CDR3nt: TGTGCCAGCAGCCAGCTAGGGGGGAGAGAGACCCAGTACTTC
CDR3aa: CASSQLGGRETQYF

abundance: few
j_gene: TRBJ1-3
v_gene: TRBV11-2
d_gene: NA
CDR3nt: TGTGCCAGCAGCCATTTCGGGGGTGGCAGCAAGGACTCTGGAAACACCATATATTTT
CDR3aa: CASSHFGGGSKDSGNTIYF

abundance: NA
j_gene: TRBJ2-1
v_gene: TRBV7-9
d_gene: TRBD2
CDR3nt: TGTGCCAGCAGTCCTACCGGGACTAGCGGGAGGAATACCTACAATGAGCAGTTCTTC
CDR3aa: CASSPTGTSGRNTYNEQFF

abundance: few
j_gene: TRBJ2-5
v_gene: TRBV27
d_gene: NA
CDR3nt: TGTGCCAGCAGTTATTCCCCCGCACTCGGAGAGACCCAGTACTTC
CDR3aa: CASSYSPALGETQYF

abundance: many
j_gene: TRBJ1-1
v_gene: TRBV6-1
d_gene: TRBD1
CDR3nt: TGTGCCAGCAGTGAACAAGGAGGGGGCGGCACTGAAGCTTTCTTT
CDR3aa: CASSEQGGGGTEAFF

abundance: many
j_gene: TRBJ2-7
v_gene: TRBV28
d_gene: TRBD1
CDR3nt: TGTGCCAGCATCCCCGCAGGGGGATCCTACGAGCAGTACTTC
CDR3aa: CASIPAGGSYEQYF

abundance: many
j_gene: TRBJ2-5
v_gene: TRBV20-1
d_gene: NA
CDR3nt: TGCAGTGCTAGTAGTGATAGCGGTACTCAAGAGACCCAGTACTTC
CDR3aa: CSASSDSGTQETQYF

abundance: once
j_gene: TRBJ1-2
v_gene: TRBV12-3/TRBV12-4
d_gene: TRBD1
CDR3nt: TGTGCCAGCAGTTTCGGACAGGCGAGAGGCTACACCTTC
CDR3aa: CASSFGQARGYTF

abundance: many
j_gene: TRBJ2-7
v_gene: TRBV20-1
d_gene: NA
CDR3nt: TGCAGTGCTAGGGGGGCCTCCTACGAGCAGTACTTC
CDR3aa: CSARGASYEQYF